Listed below are T cell receptor beta chains from one sample, sequenced in a study of cytomegalovirus exposure and HLA in healthy donors. Assay: immunoSEQ multiplex PCR; the TCRdb copy retains only in-frame clones and omits some. The sample carries more than 100,000 clones, roughly 89% recorded once. What was sequenced was PBMCs. The receptors stem from a woman aged 25 to 39 in good health and CMV-seronegative. Each CDR3 is given with its conserved first and last residue. A D gene is named only where the DNA matches it firmly. The size entry is marked missing in some rows and otherwise reads once, few, many or a size class.

v_gene	abundance	j_gene	d_gene	CDR3aa	CDR3nt
TRBV7-2	once	TRBJ1-5	-	CASSLTAWRNQPQHF	TGTGCCAGCAGCTTAACAGCCTGGCGCAATCAGCCCCAGCATTTT
TRBV14	-	TRBJ2-7	-	CASSQVSRRIYEQYF	TGTGCCAGCAGCCAAGTTTCTAGAAGGATTTACGAGCAGTACTTC
TRBV4-1	-	TRBJ1-3	TRBD1	CASSQLGDRGLRNTIYF	TGCGCCAGCAGCCAGCTTGGGGACAGGGGATTAAGAAACACCATATATTTT
TRBV5-1	-	TRBJ2-2	-	CASREGNTGELFF	TGCGCCAGCAGGGAGGGTAACACCGGGGAGCTGTTTTTT
TRBV4-3	-	TRBJ2-2	TRBD2	CASSQDLASGGVDTGELFF	TGCGCCAGCAGCCAAGATTTGGCGAGCGGGGGGGTAGACACCGGGGAGCTGTTTTTT
TRBV28	-	TRBJ2-3	-	CASSFTGEQTSGLTDTQYF	TGTGCCAGCAGTTTCACAGGGGAGCAAACTAGCGGCCTCACAGATACGCAGTATTTT
TRBV29-1	-	TRBJ2-7	TRBD2	CSVRGRAFYEQYF	TGCAGCGTTCGCGGGAGGGCCTTTTACGAGCAGTACTTC
TRBV7-2	-	TRBJ2-6	TRBD1	CASSPGQLDSGANVLTF	TGTGCCAGCAGCCCGGGACAGCTCGACTCTGGGGCCAACGTCCTGACTTTC
TRBV19	-	TRBJ1-1	-	CASSRTLMNTEAFF	TGTGCCAGTTCGAGGACACTTATGAACACTGAAGCTTTCTTT
TRBV19	once	TRBJ2-7	-	CASSIPRTGEFHEQYF	TGTGCCAGTAGTATCCCCAGGACGGGGGAGTTCCACGAGCAGTACTTC
TRBV7-7	-	TRBJ2-2	TRBD1	CASSLGQGAISGELFF	TGTGCTAGCAGCTTAGGACAGGGGGCCATTTCCGGGGAGCTGTTTTTT
TRBV30	-	TRBJ1-1	-	CAWSGRGNTEAFF	TGTGCCTGGAGTGGACGGGGGAACACTGAAGCTTTCTTT
TRBV27	-	TRBJ2-1	-	CASSLGGRRYNEQFF	TGTGCCAGCAGTTTAGGTGGGAGAAGGTACAATGAGCAGTTCTTC
TRBV4-3	few	TRBJ2-1	-	CASSQDAYNEQFF	TGCGCCAGCAGCCAAGACGCCTACAATGAGCAGTTCTTC
TRBV5-1	-	TRBJ2-1	-	CASSSDFFPLFF	TGCGCCAGCAGCTCGGACTTTTTCCCCCTGTTCTTC
TRBV7-8	-	TRBJ2-3	TRBD2	CASSLVAGREIVSTDTQYF	TGTGCCAGCAGCTTAGTAGCGGGGCGAGAGATAGTTAGCACAGATACGCAGTATTTT
TRBV18	once	TRBJ2-5	-	CASSRTDTQETQYF	TGTGCCAGCTCCCGGACAGATACTCAAGAGACCCAGTACTTC
TRBV30	-	TRBJ1-3	-	CAWSDGDLDSGNTIYF	TGTGCCTGGAGTGACGGTGATCTAGACTCTGGAAACACCATATATTTT
TRBV5-5	-	TRBJ1-4	-	CASSSIPGGGNEKLFF	TGTGCCAGCAGCTCGATCCCGGGGGGAGGTAATGAAAAACTGTTTTTT
TRBV21-1	-	TRBJ1-5	-	CAKRGQERETGIKPQHF	TGTGCCAAGAGAGGACAGGAAAGAGAAACGGGCATCAAGCCCCAGCATTTT
TRBV28	-	TRBJ2-7	-	CASSSFWGPTEQYF	TGTGCCAGCAGTTCTTTTTGGGGGCCAACCGAGCAGTACTTC
TRBV2	-	TRBJ1-4	-	CASSGSQRGNEKLFF	TGTGCCAGCAGCGGGTCGCAAAGGGGTAATGAAAAACTGTTTTTT
TRBV27	-	TRBJ2-2	-	CASSLSTLRGTRELFF	TGTGCCAGCAGTTTATCTACTCTCAGGGGTACCAGGGAGCTGTTTTTT
TRBV30	-	TRBJ1-2	TRBD1	CAWSALTGGCGYTF	TGTGCCTGGAGTGCACTGACAGGGGGCTGTGGCTACACCTTC
TRBV15	-	TRBJ2-7	-	CATSQGGWYEQYF	TGTGCCACAAGCCAGGGTGGATGGTACGAGCAGTACTTC
TRBV28	-	TRBJ2-7	-	CASSFSKWEAYEQYF	TGTGCCAGCAGTTTCAGCAAGTGGGAGGCCTACGAGCAGTACTTC
TRBV6-6	-	TRBJ2-1	-	CASSDSGQGDFNEQFF	TGTGCCAGCAGTGACTCAGGGCAGGGCGACTTCAATGAGCAGTTCTTC
TRBV4-1	-	TRBJ1-1	-	CASSLSTGSNTEAFF	TGCGCCAGCAGCTTATCGACAGGATCGAACACTGAAGCTTTCTTT
TRBV5-1	-	TRBJ2-1	-	CASSSGHHGNEQFF	TGCGCCAGCAGCTCGGGACACCATGGGAATGAGCAGTTCTTC
TRBV23-1	-	TRBJ1-2	TRBD1	CASSQTLTAHHRGLAYGYTF	TGCGCCAGCAGTCAGACCCTAACGGCGCATCACAGGGGGCTTGCATATGGCTACACCTTC
TRBV27	-	TRBJ2-7	-	CASSSAYEQYF	TGTGCCAGCAGTTCAGCCTACGAGCAGTACTTC
TRBV9	-	TRBJ1-2	-	CASSVGSWGYTF	TGTGCCAGCAGCGTGGGCAGCTGGGGCTACACCTTC
TRBV5-1	few	TRBJ1-1	-	CASSQGAGTEAFF	TGCGCCAGCAGCCAAGGTGCGGGGACTGAAGCTTTCTTT
TRBV7-7	-	TRBJ2-5	TRBD2	CASSPGLAGDQETQYF	TGTGCCAGCAGCCCGGGACTAGCGGGGGACCAAGAGACCCAGTACTTC
TRBV20-1	-	TRBJ1-1	-	CSAPTYTEAFF	TGCAGTGCGCCTACTTACACTGAAGCTTTCTTT
TRBV7-3	few	TRBJ2-5	-	CASSPGAGGTQYF	TGTGCCAGCAGCCCAGGGGCGGGCGGGACCCAGTACTTC
TRBV11-2	-	TRBJ2-2	TRBD1	CASSLGRGLDRGRTGELFF	TGTGCCAGCAGCTTAGGCCGGGGCCTCGACAGGGGTCGAACCGGGGAGCTGTTTTTT
TRBV5-4	-	TRBJ1-6	TRBD1	CASSLWTGISSPLHF	TGTGCCAGCAGCTTATGGACAGGGATAAGCTCACCCCTCCACTTT
TRBV7-9	few	TRBJ1-1	TRBD1	CASSLPGQGMNTEAFF	TGTGCCAGCAGCTTACCGGGACAGGGAATGAACACTGAAGCTTTCTTT
TRBV7-2	once	TRBJ1-3	TRBD1	CASSLGQGTGNTIYF	TGTGCCAGCAGCTTAGGACAGGGGACCGGAAACACCATATATTTT
TRBV5-4	-	TRBJ2-5	TRBD1	CASSAAVLGQGVETQYF	TGTGCCAGCAGCGCGGCCGTACTGGGACAGGGGGTGGAGACCCAGTACTTC
TRBV20-1	-	TRBJ1-2	-	CSAKAGYGYTF	TGCAGTGCCAAAGCAGGTTATGGCTACACCTTC
TRBV11-2	-	TRBJ1-4	-	CASSLVDRDNEKLFF	TGTGCCAGCAGCTTAGTGGACAGAGATAATGAAAAACTGTTTTTT
TRBV7-9	once	TRBJ1-1	TRBD1	CASSLVGTGYTEAFF	TGTGCCAGCAGCTTAGTTGGGACAGGGTACACTGAAGCTTTCTTT
TRBV19	-	TRBJ2-1	-	CASSGLLDGNNEQFF	TGTGCCAGTAGTGGGTTGCTGGACGGGAACAATGAGCAGTTCTTC
TRBV7-9	-	TRBJ2-1	TRBD2	CASSLAVASGGAYNEQFF	TGTGCCAGCAGCTTAGCGGTGGCTAGCGGGGGGGCCTACAATGAGCAGTTCTTC
TRBV5-1	once	TRBJ2-5	TRBD1	CASSMRATGEETQYF	TGCGCCAGCAGCATGAGGGCGACAGGGGAAGAGACCCAGTACTTC
TRBV5-4	-	TRBJ1-2	TRBD1	CASSVGQGDYGYTF	TGTGCCAGCAGCGTGGGACAGGGGGACTATGGCTACACCTTC
TRBV29-1	-	TRBJ2-7	TRBD1	CSALGTVPYEQYF	TGCAGCGCCTTAGGGACAGTTCCCTACGAGCAGTACTTC
TRBV7-9	-	TRBJ1-1	-	CASSTNRVTEAFF	TGTGCCAGCAGCACTAACAGGGTCACTGAAGCTTTCTTT
TRBV19	once	TRBJ2-7	TRBD2	CASAAGAGGRKYEQYF	TGTGCCAGTGCAGCTGGGGCGGGAGGGAGGAAATACGAGCAGTACTTC
TRBV19	-	TRBJ1-2	TRBD1	CASSTTTTGFSYGYTF	TGTGCCAGTAGTACCACAACGACAGGGTTTTCCTATGGCTACACCTTC
TRBV6-5	once	TRBJ1-2	TRBD1	CASRSDRDYGYTF	TGTGCCAGCAGAAGCGACAGGGACTATGGCTACACCTTC
TRBV13	once	TRBJ2-3	-	CASRQQGATDTQYF	TGTGCCAGCAGACAACAGGGTGCGACAGATACGCAGTATTTT
TRBV7-2	-	TRBJ2-7	-	CASSLDGTTYEQYF	TGTGCCAGCAGCTTAGACGGGACAACCTACGAGCAGTACTTC
TRBV2	-	TRBJ1-1	-	CASSSESTEAFF	TGTGCCAGCTCCTCAGAATCCACTGAAGCTTTCTTT
TRBV7-2	-	TRBJ1-2	-	CASSLYQGIGGYTF	TGTGCCAGCAGCTTGTATCAGGGGATCGGCGGCTACACCTTC
TRBV11-2	-	TRBJ1-2	-	CASSPPGSGYTF	TGTGCCAGCAGCCCCCCGGGATCTGGCTACACCTTC